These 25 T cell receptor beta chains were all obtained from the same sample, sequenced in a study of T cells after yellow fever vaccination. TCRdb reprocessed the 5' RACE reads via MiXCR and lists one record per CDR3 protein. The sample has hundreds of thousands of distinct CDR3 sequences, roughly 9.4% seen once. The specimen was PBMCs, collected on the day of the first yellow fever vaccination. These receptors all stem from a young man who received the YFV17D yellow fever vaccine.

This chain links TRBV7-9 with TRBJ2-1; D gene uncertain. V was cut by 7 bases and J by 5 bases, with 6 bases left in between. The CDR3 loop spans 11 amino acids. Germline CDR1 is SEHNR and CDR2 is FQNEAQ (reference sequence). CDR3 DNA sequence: TGTGCCAGCACCCCGAACAATGAGCAGTTCTTC. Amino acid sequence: CASTPNNEQFF.

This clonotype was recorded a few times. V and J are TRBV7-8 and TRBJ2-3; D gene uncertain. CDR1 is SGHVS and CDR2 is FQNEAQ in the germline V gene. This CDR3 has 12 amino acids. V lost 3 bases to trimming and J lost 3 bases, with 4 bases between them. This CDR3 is CASSFQTDTQYF. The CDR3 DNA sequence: TGTGCCAGCAGCTTTCAAACAGATACGCAGTATTTT.

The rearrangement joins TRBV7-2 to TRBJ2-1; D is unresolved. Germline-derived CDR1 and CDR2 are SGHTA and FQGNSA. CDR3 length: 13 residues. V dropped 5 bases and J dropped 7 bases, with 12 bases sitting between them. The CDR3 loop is CASSALSWNEQFF. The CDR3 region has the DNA TGTGCCAGCAGCGCCCTCTCCTGGAATGAGCAGTTCTTC.

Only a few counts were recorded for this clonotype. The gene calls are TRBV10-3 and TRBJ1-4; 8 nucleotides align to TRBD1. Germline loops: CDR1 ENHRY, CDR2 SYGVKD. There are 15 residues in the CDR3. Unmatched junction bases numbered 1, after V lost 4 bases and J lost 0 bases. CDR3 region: CAISAQGATNEKLFF. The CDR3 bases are TGTGCCATCAGTGCACAGGGGGCAACTAATGAAAAACTGTTTTTT.

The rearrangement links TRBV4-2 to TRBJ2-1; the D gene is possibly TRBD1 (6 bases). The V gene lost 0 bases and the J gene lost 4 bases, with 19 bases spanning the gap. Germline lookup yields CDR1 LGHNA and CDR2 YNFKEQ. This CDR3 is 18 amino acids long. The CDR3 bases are TGTGCCAGCAGCCAAGACGCCCTCTTGGGGGCTGTGTACAATGAGCAGTTCTTC. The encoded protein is CASSQDALLGAVYNEQFF.

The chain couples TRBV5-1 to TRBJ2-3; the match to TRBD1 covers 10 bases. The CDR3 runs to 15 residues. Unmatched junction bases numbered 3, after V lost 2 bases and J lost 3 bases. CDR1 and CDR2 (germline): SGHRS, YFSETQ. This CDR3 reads CASSFRDRGTDTQYF. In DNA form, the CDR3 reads TGCGCCAGCAGCTTCCGGGACAGGGGAACAGATACGCAGTATTTT.

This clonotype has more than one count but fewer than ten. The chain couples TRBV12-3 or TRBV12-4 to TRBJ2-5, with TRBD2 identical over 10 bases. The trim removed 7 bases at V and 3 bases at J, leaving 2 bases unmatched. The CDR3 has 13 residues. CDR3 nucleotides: TGTGCCAGCATTACTAGCGGGGAAGAGACCCAGTACTTC. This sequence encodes CASITSGEETQYF.

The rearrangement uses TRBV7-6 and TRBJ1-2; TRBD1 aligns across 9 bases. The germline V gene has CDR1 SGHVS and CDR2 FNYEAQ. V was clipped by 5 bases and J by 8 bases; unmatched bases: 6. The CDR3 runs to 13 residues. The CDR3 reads CASSPRGTGGYTF. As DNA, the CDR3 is TGTGCCAGCAGCCCCCGAGGGACAGGGGGCTACACCTTC.

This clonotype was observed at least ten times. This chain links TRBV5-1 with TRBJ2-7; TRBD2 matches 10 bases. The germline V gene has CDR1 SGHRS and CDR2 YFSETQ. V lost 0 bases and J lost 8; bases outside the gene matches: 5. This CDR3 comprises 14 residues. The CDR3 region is CASSLELAGGKQYV. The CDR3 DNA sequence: TGCGCCAGCAGCTTGGAATTAGCGGGGGGAAAGCAGTACGTC.

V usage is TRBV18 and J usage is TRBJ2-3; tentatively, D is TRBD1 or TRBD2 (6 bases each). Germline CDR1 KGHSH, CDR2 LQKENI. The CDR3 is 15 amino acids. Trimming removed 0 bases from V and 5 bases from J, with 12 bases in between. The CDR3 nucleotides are TGTGCCAGCTCACCACCTATGAGGGGGGAAGATACGCAGTATTTT. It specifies CASSPPMRGEDTQYF.

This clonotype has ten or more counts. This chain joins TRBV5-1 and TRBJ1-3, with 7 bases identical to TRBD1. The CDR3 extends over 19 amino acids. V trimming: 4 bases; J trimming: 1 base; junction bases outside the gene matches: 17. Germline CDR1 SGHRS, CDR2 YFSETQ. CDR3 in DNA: TGCGCCAGCAGCCTGAGACCTGCCGGACAGGTCGATTCTGGAAACACCATATATTTT. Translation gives CASSLRPAGQVDSGNTIYF.

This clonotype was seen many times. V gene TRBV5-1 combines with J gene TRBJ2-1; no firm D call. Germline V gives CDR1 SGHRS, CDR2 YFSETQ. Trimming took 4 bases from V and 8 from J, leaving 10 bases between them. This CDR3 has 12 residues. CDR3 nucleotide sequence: TGCGCCAGCAGCCGTGGATGGTATGAGCAGTTCTTC. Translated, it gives CASSRGWYEQFF.

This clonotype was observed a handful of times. The CDR3, as DNA: TGTGCCAGCAGTTTAAGAGACAGGGCCCAGCATTTT. Amino acids: CASSLRDRAQHF. V usage is TRBV7-2 and J usage is TRBJ1-5; 7 bases map to TRBD1. V lost 6 bases to trimming and J lost 11 bases; unmatched junction nucleotides: 7. Germline-derived CDR1 and CDR2 are SGHTA and FQGNSA. This CDR3 spans 12 amino acids.

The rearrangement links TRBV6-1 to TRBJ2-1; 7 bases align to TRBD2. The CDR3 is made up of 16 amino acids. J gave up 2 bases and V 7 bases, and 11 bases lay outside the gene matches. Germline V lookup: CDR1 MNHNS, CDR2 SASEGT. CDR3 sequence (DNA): TGTGCCAGCAATACATTGGGGGAGGGTACCTACAATGAGCAGTTCTTC. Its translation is CASNTLGEGTYNEQFF.

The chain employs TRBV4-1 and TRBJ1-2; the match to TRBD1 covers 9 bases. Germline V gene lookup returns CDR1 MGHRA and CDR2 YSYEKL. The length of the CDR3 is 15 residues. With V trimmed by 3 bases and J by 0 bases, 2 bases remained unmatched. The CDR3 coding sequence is TGCGCCAGCAGCCACACAGGGGGCGCTAACTATGGCTACACCTTC. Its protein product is CASSHTGGANYGYTF.

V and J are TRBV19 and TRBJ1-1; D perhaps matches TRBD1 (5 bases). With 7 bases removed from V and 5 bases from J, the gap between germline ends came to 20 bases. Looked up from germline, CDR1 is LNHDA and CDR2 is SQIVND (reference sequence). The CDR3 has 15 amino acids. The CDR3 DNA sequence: TGTGCCAGTATCCTCTCAGGGTTGGGGGGAACTGAAGCTTTCTTT. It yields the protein CASILSGLGGTEAFF.

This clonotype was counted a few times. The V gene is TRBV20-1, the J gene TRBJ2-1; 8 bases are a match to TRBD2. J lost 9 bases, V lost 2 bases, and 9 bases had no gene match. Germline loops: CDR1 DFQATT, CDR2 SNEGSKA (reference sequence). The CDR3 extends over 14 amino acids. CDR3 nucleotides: TGCAGTGCTAGATCCGGGACTAGTAGGTTTGAGCAGTTCTTC. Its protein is CSARSGTSRFEQFF.

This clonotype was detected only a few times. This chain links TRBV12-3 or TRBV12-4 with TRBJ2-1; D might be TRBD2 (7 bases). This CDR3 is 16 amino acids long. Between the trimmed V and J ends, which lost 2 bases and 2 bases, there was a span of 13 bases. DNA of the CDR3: TGTGCCAGCAGTTTAAGGGGGAGGGGGGCCTACAATGAGCAGTTCTTC. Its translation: CASSLRGRGAYNEQFF.

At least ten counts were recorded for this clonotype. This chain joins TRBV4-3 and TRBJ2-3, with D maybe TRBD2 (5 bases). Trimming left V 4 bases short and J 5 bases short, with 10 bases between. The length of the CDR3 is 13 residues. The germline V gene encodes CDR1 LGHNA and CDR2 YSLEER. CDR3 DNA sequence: TGCGCCAGCAGCCGAGCCGAGGGAGATACGCAGTATTTT. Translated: CASSRAEGDTQYF.

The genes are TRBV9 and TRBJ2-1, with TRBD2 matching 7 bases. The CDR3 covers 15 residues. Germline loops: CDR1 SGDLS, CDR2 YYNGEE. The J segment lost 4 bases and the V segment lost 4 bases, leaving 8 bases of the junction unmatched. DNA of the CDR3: TGTGCCAGCAGCCCTCGGGGGGTAACTTACAATGAGCAGTTCTTC. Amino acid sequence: CASSPRGVTYNEQFF.

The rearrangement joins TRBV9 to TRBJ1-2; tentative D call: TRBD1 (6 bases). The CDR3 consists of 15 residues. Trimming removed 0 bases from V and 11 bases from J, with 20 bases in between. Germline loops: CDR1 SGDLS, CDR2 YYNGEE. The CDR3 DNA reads TGTGCCAGCAGCGTAGACGCGGGGGCGAGTGGGTTTTACACCTTC. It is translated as CASSVDAGASGFYTF.

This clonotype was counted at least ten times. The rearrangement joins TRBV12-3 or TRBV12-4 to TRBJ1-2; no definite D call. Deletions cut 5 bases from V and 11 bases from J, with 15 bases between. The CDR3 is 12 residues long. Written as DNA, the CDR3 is TGTGCCAGCAGTCGACGGATCGATTATTACACCTTC. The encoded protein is CASSRRIDYYTF.

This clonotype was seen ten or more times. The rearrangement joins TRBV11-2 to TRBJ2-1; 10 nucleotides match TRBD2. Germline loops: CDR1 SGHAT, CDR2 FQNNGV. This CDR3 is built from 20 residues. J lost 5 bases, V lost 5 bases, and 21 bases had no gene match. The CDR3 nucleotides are TGTGCCAGCAGCCCTCGGCTAGCGGGGGAAACTCCTAAGGGGCACAATGAGCAGTTCTTC. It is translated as CASSPRLAGETPKGHNEQFF.

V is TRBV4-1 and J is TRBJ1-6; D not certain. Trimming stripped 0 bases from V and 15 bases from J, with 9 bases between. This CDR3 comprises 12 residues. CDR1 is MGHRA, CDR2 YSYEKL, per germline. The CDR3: CASSQERLNLHF. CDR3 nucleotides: TGCGCCAGCAGCCAAGAACGGCTCAACCTCCACTTT.

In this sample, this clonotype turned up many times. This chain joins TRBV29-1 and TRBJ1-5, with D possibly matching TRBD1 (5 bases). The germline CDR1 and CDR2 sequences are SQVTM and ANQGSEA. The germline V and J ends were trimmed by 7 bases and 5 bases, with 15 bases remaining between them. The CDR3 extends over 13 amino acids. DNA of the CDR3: TGCAGCGCTACCCTCGGGGGAGATCAGCCCCAGCATTTT. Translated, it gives CSATLGGDQPQHF.